This TCR beta chain was profiled in a study of T-cell reconstitution after alpha-beta-depleted transplantation in children. Molecular barcoding with unique molecular identifiers was used for the TCRbeta library. One entry per CDR3 protein results from TCRdb running MiXCR on the PCR reads. The sample comprises 190,000 or so distinct CDR3 sequences, about 6.4% of which are singletons, and about 3% rests with the top ten. Germline V CDR1 and CDR2: SNHLY, FYNNEI. Trimming removed 11 bases at V and 0 bases at J, with 27 bases between. This CDR3 is 18 amino acids long. Sequences were derived from PBMCs from the stem cell graft donor, sampled from the stem cell graft. This clonotype was sampled from a human donor who donated a stem cell graft to a child with Wiskott-Aldrich syndrome. The chain is built from TRBV2 and TRBJ2-3; D possibly uses TRBD1 or TRBD2 (6 bases each). CDR3 protein: CAFCRQSRGGTSTDTQYF. For the CDR3, the DNA is TGTGCCTTCTGTCGCCAGAGTAGAGGGGGGACCAGCACAGATACGCAGTATTTT.